Listed here is a single T cell receptor (delta chain). This clone was recorded at least ten times. The clone's antigen remains unknown. TCRdb attributes to this sequence the protein of a much larger clone, which differs from the DNA translation at residue 3; a read error is likely, and the protein displayed is translated from the DNA. For bulk TCR repertoire analysis, Vgamma9/Vdelta2+ and Vdelta2-negative gammadelta T cell populations were flow-sorted out of peripheral blood mononuclear cells. This sample stems from a study of γδ T cells in repeated Plasmodium falciparum infection (TCRdb year 2021). About the full investigation: In the natural-infection arm, Malian children exposed to intense seasonal malaria transmission were enrolled and compared against age and gender matched Australian children. Four controlled human malaria infections were administered to about five malaria-naive U.S. adults over approximately 600 days by bites from P. falciparum NF54-infected Anopheles stephensi mosquitoes. Malian gammadelta TCR repertoires were analysed cross-sectionally in periods with no transmission and longitudinally across episodes of acute febrile malaria. Samples from controlled-infection subjects were taken at baseline, just before selected infections, and 21 days after each infection. In the study, the shaping of the human gammadelta T cell repertoire by repeated Plasmodium falciparum infection was examined using natural infection in Mali and controlled human malaria infection.

Library preparation used multiplex PCR. Sequencing took place on an Illumina MiSeq. From each sorted gammadelta T cell sample, both TCR gamma (TRG) and TCR delta (TRD) chains were sequenced. The published analysis was carried out like this. Repertoire analyses included clonotype tree plots, accumulated frequency of the top 20 clonotypes, diversity index (DI) and D75 metrics. TCRdb recomputed clones from the public reads with CATT; identical DNA rows were then combined. For this entry, the V and J calls and clone size follow TCRdb and not the study's own pipeline. The sample includes 50,000 to 60,000 delta-chain clones, with 1.9% observed a single time. Roughly a quarter of the sample is in the top ten clones. The CDR3 goes from the cysteine to the phenylalanine over 22 residues. Of all the DNA, just the CDR3 is kept, 66 bases in frame from base 1. CDR1 TSWWSYY and CDR2 QGS were looked up in the germline V gene.

Paper-wide results and their limitations: In Vdelta2-negative gammadelta TCR repertoires, which were largely Vdelta1+, repeated controlled infections appeared to drive waves of new clonotype selection. Vdelta2-negative gammadelta TCR repertoires from Malian children appeared more clonally expanded, less diverse and less shared than those of Australian children. Across time and infection, the Vgamma9/Vdelta2+ TCR repertoires showed a highly stable polyclonal makeup, with many TCRgamma sequences overlapping between individuals. Analysis of inter-individual variability in gammadelta T cell responses was limited by the small size of the controlled-infection cohort. The Malian cohort was drawn from a small rural village made up mostly of one ethnic group, which limits generalizability.

Input material: gamma-delta T cells from blood. This clonotype originated in a pool of human donors (malaria-infected and uninfected, not separated). This receptor chain uses TRDV1 and TRDJ1, and 9 bases in between align with TRDD2. The CDR3 amino acid sequence is: CAPGGPAFLRNWGWRYTDKLIF. The DNA sequence is as follows: TGTGCTCCTGGGGGTCCCGCCTTCCTACGAAACTGGGGATGGAGGTACACCGATAAACTCATCTTT.